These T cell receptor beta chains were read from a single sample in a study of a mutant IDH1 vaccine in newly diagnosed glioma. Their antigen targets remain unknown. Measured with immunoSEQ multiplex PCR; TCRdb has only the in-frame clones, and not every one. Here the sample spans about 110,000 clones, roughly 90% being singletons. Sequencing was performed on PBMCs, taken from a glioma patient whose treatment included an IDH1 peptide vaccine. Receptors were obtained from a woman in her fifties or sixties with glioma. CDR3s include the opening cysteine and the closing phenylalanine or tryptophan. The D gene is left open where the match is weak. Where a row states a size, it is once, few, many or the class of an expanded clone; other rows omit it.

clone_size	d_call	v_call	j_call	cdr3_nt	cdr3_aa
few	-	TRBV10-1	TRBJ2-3	TGCGCCAGCAGTACGGAGACGGATACGCAGTATTTT	CASSTETDTQYF
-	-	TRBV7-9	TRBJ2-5	TGTGCCAGCAGCCTCCTCCAACAAGAGACCCAGTACTTC	CASSLLQQETQYF
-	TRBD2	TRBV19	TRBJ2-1	TGTGCCAGTAGTATACTAGCGGGAGGTAACAATGAGCAGTTCTTC	CASSILAGGNNEQFF
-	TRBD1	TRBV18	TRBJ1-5	TGTGCCAGCTCACCGACAACAGGGGCCGATCAGCCCCAGCATTTT	CASSPTTGADQPQHF
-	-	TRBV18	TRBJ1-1	TGTGCCAGCTCTCCACCTGAAGGGTTTGACACTGAAGCTTTCTTT	CASSPPEGFDTEAFF
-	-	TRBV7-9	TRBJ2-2	TGTGCCAGCAGCTTAGAGGGCTCTGCGAACACCGGGGAGCTGTTTTTT	CASSLEGSANTGELFF
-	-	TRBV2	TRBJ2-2	TGTGCCAGCAGTGAAGGGATAGCGGTAGCGGTAAACACCGGGGAGCTGTTTTTT	CASSEGIAVAVNTGELFF
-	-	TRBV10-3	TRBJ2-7	TGTGCCACCGGTGCTCAGGGCCAGATCTCCTACGAGCAGTACTTC	CATGAQGQISYEQYF
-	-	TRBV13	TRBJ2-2	TGTGCCAGCAGCTTAGCCGCGACAGTGAACACCGGGGAGCTGTTTTTT	CASSLAATVNTGELFF
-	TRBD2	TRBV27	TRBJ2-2	TGTGCCAGTCAGAGTTGGGGGGGAGGCGGAAACTCGAACACCGGGGAGCTGTTTTTT	CASQSWGGGGNSNTGELFF
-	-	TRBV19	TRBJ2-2	TGTGCCAGTATAATAGGACACCAGAACACCGGGGAGCTGTTTTTT	CASIIGHQNTGELFF
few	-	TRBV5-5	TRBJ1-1	TGTGCCAGCAGCTTAAAATTTACGAACACTGAAGCTTTCTTT	CASSLKFTNTEAFF
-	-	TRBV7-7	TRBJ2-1	TGTGCTAGCAGCTCCGGGACGGAGCTCTACAATGAGCAGTTCTTC	CASSSGTELYNEQFF
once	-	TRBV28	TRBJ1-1	TGTGCCAGCAACCCTATCTTGGGGGGGCTCGAGAACACTGAAGCTTTCTTT	CASNPILGGLENTEAFF
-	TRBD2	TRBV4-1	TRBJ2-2	TGCGCCAGCAGCCAGGGGGGACTAGCGGGAGTGGGTACCGGGGAGCTGTTTTTT	CASSQGGLAGVGTGELFF
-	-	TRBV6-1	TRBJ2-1	TGTGCCATCAATTCGGACGTCAATGAGCAGTTCTTC	CAINSDVNEQFF
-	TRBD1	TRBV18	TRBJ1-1	TGTGCCAGCACCGGACAGGCGAACACTGAAGCTTTCTTT	CASTGQANTEAFF
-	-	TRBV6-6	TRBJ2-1	TGTGTCAGCAGTTACGGTGTAGGTGAGCAGTTCTTC	CVSSYGVGEQFF
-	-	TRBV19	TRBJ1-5	TGTGCCACCAGAGGCCTGGGCGACAGCAATCAGCCCCAGCATTTT	CATRGLGDSNQPQHF
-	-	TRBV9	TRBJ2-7	TGTGCCAGCAGCCCCGGGGGACCATCCTACGAGCAGTACTTC	CASSPGGPSYEQYF
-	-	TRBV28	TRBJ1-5	TGTGCCAGCAGTTTAGGGCAGGGAGGGGATCAGCCCCAGCATTTT	CASSLGQGGDQPQHF
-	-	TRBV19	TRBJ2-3	TGTGCCAGTCATGGGGTAGGAGATACGCAGTATTTT	CASHGVGDTQYF
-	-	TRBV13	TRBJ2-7	TGTGCCAGCAGCTCCAGGCGTGGACCTGGCTACGAGCAGTACTTC	CASSSRRGPGYEQYF
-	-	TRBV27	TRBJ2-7	TGTGCCAGCAGTCTCCGGACCAAACGACATATGGATGAGCAGTACTTC	CASSLRTKRHMDEQYF
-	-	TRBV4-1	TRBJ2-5	TGCGCCAGCAGCCCTCCTAGGATACAGGGAACGGAGACCCAGTACTTC	CASSPPRIQGTETQYF
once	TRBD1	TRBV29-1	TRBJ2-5	TGCAGCGTTGAAGAAAGGGGACAGGTTTTTGCAGCGACCCAGTACTTC	CSVEERGQVFAATQYF
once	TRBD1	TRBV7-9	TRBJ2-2	TGTGCCAGCATACCAAGGACAGGGAGAGCCGGGGAGCTGTTTTTT	CASIPRTGRAGELFF
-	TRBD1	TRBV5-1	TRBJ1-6	TGCGCCAGCAGCCCGGGACAGGGGGCACCGAAAACCCTCCACTTT	CASSPGQGAPKTLHF
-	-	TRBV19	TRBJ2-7	TGTGCCAGTAGTCCGCGGCCCCCATCCTACGAGCAGTACTTC	CASSPRPPSYEQYF
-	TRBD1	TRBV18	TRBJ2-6	TGTGCCAGCTCGGAGACAGGGGGGACCTCTGGGGCCAACGTCCTGACTTTC	CASSETGGTSGANVLTF
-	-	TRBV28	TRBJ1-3	TGTGCCAGCAGTTTAGGTACAGGGACCTCTGGAAACACCATATATTTT	CASSLGTGTSGNTIYF